This TCR beta chain is drawn from a study of long-term antiretroviral therapy in people with HIV (dated by TCRdb to between 2021 and 2022). For context, the study as a whole: The earliest samples were collected roughly a decade before the 2015 WHO recommendation for immediate ART, at a time when ART was usually postponed until CD4 counts fell. This retrospective serial study examined whether starting ART and sustained HIV suppression were associated with changes in the composition and diversity of the TRB repertoire in peripheral blood. A total of over 150 cryopreserved PBMC samples came from 25 to 30 adults with confirmed HIV infection and were collected serially over a mean of roughly six years (range 1-12). About 35% of the 30 participants with HIV were female. No cross-contamination during QIAcube processing turned up in test extractions that ran a monoclonal T-cell line alongside 30 or so polyclonal samples. Results and caveats for the whole study, not just this receptor: Owing to limited PBMC availability, only the TCR beta chain was sequenced, without alpha chain pairing. Because pre-ART samples had limited cell numbers, unsorted PBMC were profiled rather than sorted CD4+ and CD8+ T cells. The samples were dated from about 2004 to 2018, and the ART regimens that were used may be less effective than current ART regimens. Narrower CDR3 length ranges were observed in HIV repertoires than in controls, and an antigen-experienced repertoire with only a slight naive shift after ART was suggested by the network structure. At every time point, the repertoire was dominated by expanded TRB clones first identified before ART initiation, although this dominance fluctuated and, in many PLHIV, declined after ART. Starting ART was linked to a significant rise in TRB diversity, yet even with long-term ART the diversity remained significantly lower than in transplant donor controls. Inferences about post-ART repertoire changes were limited because no data were available on ART adherence, viral resistance or therapy changes.

Taken from the germline V gene (reference sequence), the CDR1 and CDR2 loops are MNHEY and SMNVEV. From V the trimming removes 3 bases and from J it removes 7 bases, while the gene matches leave 8 bases of the junction unaccounted for. Measured from the cysteine to the phenylalanine, the CDR3 is 16 residues long. Only the CDR3 region is kept as DNA, spanning 48 bases read in frame from base 1. The immunoSEQ hsTCRB v3.0 assay was used at survey level resolution to sequence the TRB variable region. The target sequencing depth for TRB was about 40,000-55,000 T-cell genomes per sample. TRB libraries were pooled and sequenced on an Illumina MiSeq using a v3 150-cycle kit. In the source study's methods: Analysis of repertoires was carried out in R inside a reproducible Nextflow workflow spanning QC, data transformation and analysis. LymphoSeq2, an R package for AIRR-Seq data exploration, was used to implement custom analyses. After excluding a few samples that yielded fewer than 5000 total TRB sequences, 150 to 200 HIV repertoires remained for analysis. Among the approximately 180 HIV repertoires that were kept, some 60 were collected before ART initiation and over 120 were collected after ART initiation. Repertoires were downsampled to 5000 TRB nucleotide sequences, with summary statistics averaged over 100 downsampling iterations. TRB sequences were retained for analysis only if CDR3 regions of at least seven amino acids were present. Diversity was assessed using a clonality score derived from Shannon entropy and using the Gini coefficient. In the repertoire networks, any two of the top 5000 CDR3 amino acid sequences were linked whenever the two sequences differed by an edit distance of one. For TRB CDR3 amino acid sequences, GLIPH2 was used to predict antigen specificity groups and MHC restriction. CDR3 amino acid sequences were matched against VDJdb and McPAS-TCR to flag known CMV, EBV, HIV or tissue antigen associations. Pre-ART, post-ART and control groups were compared with Wilcoxon signed-rank tests and Holm-Bonferroni correction. TCRdb's version of the immuneACCESS table is confined to in-frame rearrangements and falls short of the full clone set. An unresolved V gene accounts for under half of the shortfall where checked; the remainder is of unknown origin. V, J and clone size are taken as reported in that table, and D and trimming were inferred from the DNA itself. The sample table holds tens of thousands of clones, of which around 86% were seen once. The top ten hold roughly 7% of the sample.

Remarks on this clone: The antigen it binds to is not known. Base qualities are not provided; no much larger clone lies one nucleotide away.

Participants were included only if at least one PBMC sample before ART initiation and at least two post-ART samples were available. Treatment was received in the United States of America by all participants with HIV. Before DNA extraction, cryopreserved samples of about 1-10 million PBMC were thawed and washed. At the time of the earliest PBMC sample for each participant with HIV, ages ranged from roughly 23 to 60 years. PBMC samples from each participant spanned 1-4 timepoints before ART initiation and 2-8 timepoints after ART initiation, with a median of 7 samples. Serial HIV viral load, CD4+ T-cell count, ART history and demographic data were obtained for every participant. Genomic DNA was extracted from unsorted PBMC with a Qiagen kit on a QIAcube, with processing performed in batches of 12 samples.

The chain employs TRBV27 and TRBJ2-1; a stretch of 11 junction bases matches TRBD2. The receptor's source is a woman aged 30 to 39 with HIV. Sequenced material: unsorted PBMCs, taken 1.8 years before starting antiretroviral therapy. The CDR3 protein is CASSFQGLAARNEQFF. The base sequence is TGTGCCAGCAGTTTCCAGGGACTAGCGGCCCGTAATGAGCAGTTCTTC.